Presented here are 25 T cell receptor beta chains from one specimen sequenced in a study of early T cells in non-severe SARS-CoV-2 infection. In TCRdb, the 5' RACE reads were re-called with MiXCR into one record per CDR3 protein. The sample carries tens of thousands of distinct CDR3 sequences, roughly 4.8% recorded once. Material for sequencing was whole blood. These receptors were collected from an adult who was a healthcare worker with PCR-confirmed SARS-CoV-2 infection or an uninfected control (not recorded which).

A few counts support this clonotype. The chain couples TRBV12-5 to TRBJ1-1; D unclear. V was clipped by 2 bases and J by 0 bases, with 7 bases between them. The germline V gene encodes CDR1 LGHNT and CDR2 FRNRAP. The CDR3 spans 14 residues. The CDR3 is CASGLWTVNTEAFF. In DNA, the CDR3 is TGTGCTAGTGGTTTGTGGACGGTGAACACTGAAGCTTTCTTT.

Ten or more counts support this clonotype. The rearrangement uses TRBV11-2 and TRBJ2-3; D is unclear. Between the trimmed V and J ends, which lost 7 bases and 2 bases, there was a span of 10 bases. This CDR3 comprises 13 residues. The germline V gene has CDR1 SGHAT and CDR2 FQNNGV. CDR3 protein: CASTLSPTDTQYF. DNA for the CDR3: TGTGCCAGCACCCTATCTCCCACAGATACGCAGTATTTT.

This clonotype was observed many times. This rearrangement joins TRBV7-9 to TRBJ2-2; 7 bases map to TRBD1. The CDR3 is 16 residues long. With 5 bases clipped from V and 0 bases from J, the junction kept 6 bases outside the gene matches. The V gene's germline CDR1 is SEHNR and CDR2 FQNEAQ (reference sequence). The CDR3 nucleotides are TGTGCCAGCAGCCCCTCCGGGACAGCGAACACCGGGGAGCTGTTTTTT. It translates to CASSPSGTANTGELFF.

J is TRBJ1-6 and V is TRBV5-1; no definite D call. V lost 3 bases and J 8 bases, leaving 9 bases between the germline ends. Germline loops: CDR1 SGHRS, CDR2 YFSETQ. CDR3 length equals 13 residues. CDR3 region: CASSSGMDSPLHF. The CDR3 DNA follows: TGCGCCAGCAGCTCGGGGATGGATTCACCCCTCCACTTT.

This clonotype was recorded many times. This rearrangement joins TRBV12-3 or TRBV12-4 to TRBJ1-3; D is uncertain. The CDR3 covers 14 residues. The germline V and J ends were trimmed by 7 bases and 3 bases, with 13 bases remaining between them. The DNA for the CDR3 is TGTGCCAGCACCATACGGGAATTTGGAAACACCATATATTTT. Encoded protein: CASTIREFGNTIYF.

This clonotype was counted ten times or more. This chain links TRBV12-3 or TRBV12-4 with TRBJ1-1; the match to TRBD1 covers 8 bases. CDR3 length: 13 amino acids. V was clipped by 5 bases and J by 11 bases; unmatched bases: 10. CDR3 in amino acids: CASSLGQGRGAFF. CDR3 in DNA: TGTGCCAGCAGTCTCGGACAGGGAAGAGGGGCTTTCTTT.

In this sample, this clonotype turned up many times. This chain uses TRBV5-5 with TRBJ1-1; 8 positions agree with TRBD1. This CDR3 has 15 amino acids. Germline V lookup: CDR1 SGHKS, CDR2 YYEKEE (reference sequence). J was trimmed by 4 bases and V by 2 bases; bases with no gene match: 7. CDR3: CASSFLPGQGTEAFF. The CDR3 region has the DNA TGTGCCAGCAGCTTTCTCCCTGGACAGGGCACTGAAGCTTTCTTT.

This clonotype was counted between two and nine times. V gene TRBV6-1 combines with J gene TRBJ1-1; weak D call: TRBD1 (5 bases). CDR1 is MNHNS and CDR2 is SASEGT in the germline V gene. The CDR3 sequence is 15 residues long. V was cut by 5 bases and J by 0 bases, with 13 bases left in between. In DNA, the CDR3 is TGTGCCAGCAGTTGGAGGGGACGGCTGAACACTGAAGCTTTCTTT. Protein: CASSWRGRLNTEAFF.

This clonotype has only a few counts. The rearrangement joins TRBV7-6 to TRBJ2-3, with D possibly matching TRBD2 (5 bases). CDR3 length equals 19 residues. Germline V CDR1 and CDR2: SGHVS, FNYEAQ. V shed 5 bases and J shed 2 bases, with 26 bases lying between them. CDR3 in DNA: TGTGCCAGCAGCCCTACACCAGGCGGTCGGGGAAGGTTCACAGATACGCAGTATTTT. It translates to CASSPTPGGRGRFTDTQYF.

This clonotype occurred many times. The chain recombines TRBV5-5 with TRBJ2-7, with D perhaps given as TRBD1 or TRBD2 (5 bases each). The CDR3 sequence is 13 residues long. Trimming shortened V by 2 bases and J by 4 bases, and 10 bases separated the two germline ends. Germline loops: CDR1 SGHKS, CDR2 YYEKEE (reference sequence). The CDR3 reads CASSFREGYEQYF. For the CDR3, the DNA is TGTGCCAGCAGCTTTCGTGAGGGGTACGAGCAGTACTTC.

This clonotype was picked up a small number of times. This chain joins TRBV6-6 and TRBJ1-3, with D possibly matching TRBD1 (5 bases). The V and J ends lost 8 bases and 1 base respectively, with 6 bases between them. The CDR3 contains 12 residues. In germline, CDR1 is MNHNY, CDR2 SVGAGI (reference sequence). The CDR3 sequence is CASGGSGNTIYF. The DNA for the CDR3 is TGTGCCAGCGGGGGGTCTGGAAACACCATATATTTT.

This clonotype was recorded many times. The chain employs TRBV9 and TRBJ2-5; 9 nucleotides line up with TRBD2. Germline CDR1 SGDLS, CDR2 YYNGEE. The ends lost 3 bases at V and 1 base at J; junction bases unmatched: 4. The CDR3 spans 15 residues. CDR3 amino acids: CASSEASGAQETQYF. CDR3 in DNA: TGTGCCAGCAGCGAGGCTAGCGGGGCCCAAGAGACCCAGTACTTC.

The J gene is TRBJ2-1, the V gene TRBV5-1; 8 bases fit TRBD2. Germline V gene sequence: CDR1 SGHRS, CDR2 YFSETQ. Trimming cost V 0 bases and J 8 bases; bases outside gene matches: 7. The CDR3 contains 15 residues. The CDR3 DNA reads as TGCGCCAGCAGCTTGGCCGGGACTAGGGACTATGAGCAGTTCTTC. It yields the protein CASSLAGTRDYEQFF.

This clonotype was seen repeatedly, ten times or more. The chain carries TRBV20-1 and TRBJ2-3; no firm D call. This CDR3 comprises 11 residues. Germline CDR1 is DFQATT and CDR2 is SNEGSKA (reference sequence). Trimming took 5 bases from V and 5 from J, leaving 8 bases between them. In DNA form, the CDR3 reads TGCAGTGCTGACGAGGAAGATACGCAGTATTTT. Protein product: CSADEEDTQYF.

This clonotype has ten or more counts. J is TRBJ2-7 and V is TRBV18; D possibly uses TRBD1 or TRBD2 (5 bases each). The V end was cut by 3 bases, the J end by 3 bases, with 9 bases between. This CDR3 is 13 amino acids long. Germline loops: CDR1 KGHSH, CDR2 LQKENI. Here the CDR3 DNA reads TGTGCCAGCTCACCGGGACGGAGCTACGAGCAGTACTTC. Protein product: CASSPGRSYEQYF.

This clonotype was seen a handful of times. The V and J genes are TRBV7-9 and TRBJ2-1; 7 bases fit TRBD2. This CDR3 is built from 12 residues. The V gene's germline CDR1 is SEHNR and CDR2 FQNEAQ (reference sequence). V lost 1 base, J lost 15 bases, and 6 bases stayed unmatched. The CDR3 region has the DNA TGTGCCAGCAGCTTAGGCGGGGGATATGGGTTCTTC. This gives the protein CASSLGGGYGFF. The full variable domain, rest sourced from reference TRBV7-9 and TRBJ2-1, is DTGVSQNPRHKITKRGQNVTFRCDPISEHNRLYWYRQTLGQGPEFLTYFQNEAQLEKSRLLSDRFSAERPKGSFSTLEIQRTEQGDSAMYLCASSLGGGYGFFGPGTRLTVL.

The CDR3 here is CSVEDGTSGGNEQFF. CDR3 nucleotide sequence: TGCAGCGTTGAAGACGGGACTAGCGGGGGGAATGAGCAGTTCTTC. The rearrangement links TRBV29-1 to TRBJ2-1, with 15 bases fitting TRBD2. V lost 0 bases to trimming and J lost 7 bases; unmatched junction nucleotides: 1. CDR1 and CDR2 (germline): SQVTM, ANQGSEA. This CDR3 spans 15 amino acids.

This clonotype was recorded many times. This CDR3 is CSVESGNGYTF. CDR3 sequence (DNA): TGCAGCGTGGAATCGGGAAATGGCTACACCTTC. The V gene is TRBV29-1, the J gene TRBJ1-2, with D unclear. The CDR3 extends over 11 amino acids. Germline CDR1 reads SQVTM; CDR2 reads ANQGSEA. Trimming removed 6 bases from V and 6 bases from J, with 11 bases in between.

This clonotype was seen repeatedly, ten times or more. The chain combines TRBV13 with TRBJ2-3; D unresolved. The V gene's germline CDR1 is PRHDT and CDR2 FYEKMQ (reference sequence). V was shortened by 0 bases and J by 3 bases, with 13 bases between the two germline ends. The CDR3 consists of 16 residues. DNA for the CDR3: TGTGCCAGCAGCTTAGGAGTAGCAGTTCCGACAGATACGCAGTATTTT. This codes for CASSLGVAVPTDTQYF.

This clonotype was observed at least ten times. The chain has TRBV19 and TRBJ2-1; D not certain. There are 9 residues in the CDR3. CDR1 LNHDA and CDR2 SQIVND come from the germline V gene (reference sequence). V gave up 10 bases and J gave up 6 bases, with 4 bases separating them. CDR3 sequence reads: CATGNEQFF. Here the CDR3 DNA reads TGTGCCACCGGCAATGAGCAGTTCTTC.

This clonotype was counted ten times or more. This chain joins TRBV2 and TRBJ1-1; D remains unclear. Germline CDR1 SNHLY, CDR2 FYNNEI. The CDR3 totals 11 residues. The V end was cut by 6 bases, the J end by 7 bases, with 9 bases between. CDR3 sequence: CASSPLGEAFF. CDR3 DNA: TGTGCCAGCAGCCCTTTGGGTGAAGCTTTCTTT.

This clonotype has ten or more counts. J is TRBJ1-1 and V is TRBV12-3 or TRBV12-4; D uncertain. This CDR3 spans 12 amino acids. Deletions cut 3 bases from V and 8 bases from J, with 10 bases between. The CDR3 coding sequence is TGTGCCAGCAGTTTCAGAGGTTACGAAGCTTTCTTT. Translating gives CASSFRGYEAFF.

This clonotype was recorded many times. The J gene is TRBJ1-1, the V gene TRBV10-1; D unresolved. The CDR3 runs 13 residues. The V end lost 6 bases, the J end lost 0 bases, and 8 bases lay between the germline ends. CDR1 WNHNN and CDR2 SYGVQD come from the germline V gene (reference sequence). CDR3 DNA sequence: TGCGCCAGCAGGGCGAGAGTGAACACTGAAGCTTTCTTT. The encoded protein is CASRARVNTEAFF.

This chain uses TRBV25-1 with TRBJ2-1; 7 nucleotides agree with TRBD1. V trimming: 6 bases; J trimming: 3 bases; junction bases outside the gene matches: 8. Germline loops: CDR1 MGHDK, CDR2 SYGVNS. The CDR3 is made up of 15 amino acids. The CDR3 protein is CASSSQGWYYNEQFF. For the CDR3, the DNA is TGTGCCAGCAGCTCACAGGGGTGGTACTACAATGAGCAGTTCTTC.

DNA of the CDR3: TGTGCCAGCAGCCTCGGGCTGCTAGCGGGGCGCGATACGCAGTATTTT. This sequence encodes CASSLGLLAGRDTQYF. This chain links TRBV3-1 with TRBJ2-3; TRBD2 agrees at 9 bases. The CDR3 totals 16 residues. Germline V gene data show CDR1 as LGHDT and CDR2 as YNNKEL (reference sequence). V shed 4 bases and J 6 bases; nucleotides not matched to a gene: 11.